The source of this TCR beta chain is a study of tumor-infiltrating T cells and Merkel cell polyomavirus (dated by TCRdb to 2017 to 2019). Context from the whole study: The study examined CD8+ T cells specific for the Merkel cell polyomavirus KLL epitope in Merkel cell carcinoma patients. Patients came in at different disease stages and had a median follow-up of approximately 2.9 years, ranging from roughly 1.1 to 6.0 years. Patients received varied, non-standardized therapies including chemotherapy, radiation and immunotherapies. In approximately 15 samples, TRB sequencing was done on KLL-tetramer-sorted cells from blood or tumor-infiltrating lymphocytes, along with 12 matched whole-tumor samples. Most of the whole-tumor samples were approximately 23-micron curls sectioned from formalin-fixed, paraffin-embedded tissue blocks. In the whole study, one tumor sample was a frozen nodal tumor digest, and another tumor sample was a flash-frozen core biopsy of a metastasis.

Summary of the overall study and its limitations: A significant MCC-specific survival advantage (P = 0.0051) was associated with a greater number of unique KLL-specific clonotypes in tumors (about 5-110 vs 0-3). One limitation of the study is the small sample size (n ≈ 12 patients). Because only a single viral epitope was studied, T cells directed against other Merkel cell polyomavirus epitopes were not captured. Significantly improved MCC-specific survival was associated with a higher fraction of KLL-specific T cells within tumors (roughly 1.9-20% versus roughly 0-0.15%). KLL-specific TRB repertoires were diverse and largely private, with only one public clonotype among more than 300 unique sequences, shared by two patients.

The protocol used for the library was the immunoSEQ multiplex PCR assay. Genomic DNA extraction, TRB sequencing and normalization were performed by Adaptive Biotechnologies (Seattle, WA). The original methods were these. Clonality was computed as one minus Shannon entropy of productive TRB sequences normalized by log2 of unique productive sequences. KLL-specific clonotypes in tumors were found by matching TCRbeta CDR3 amino acid sequences to the sequences from the tetramer-sorted sample of each patient. The immuneACCESS repertoire file appears here via TCRdb, limited to in-frame rearrangements. These files lack a portion of the clones; in checked studies, under half of the deficit traces to unresolved V genes, and the cause of the others is not known. V, J and clone size derive from that table, while D and trimming were established from the DNA sequence. This sample comprises 24,000 or so clones, roughly 85% of them detected only once. The ten largest clones represent 2.5% to 3% of the sample.

As regards this clone: Its antigen is currently not known. Base qualities are missing; no much larger clone stands one base away.

Robust positive staining for Merkel cell polyomavirus Large T antigen was observed by immunohistochemistry in the tumors of all patients. Around 12 Merkel cell carcinoma patients with robust KLL-tetramer+ populations, above 0.04% of CD8+ T cells, in blood and/or cultured TIL were included. Every patient was Caucasian, and patient ages had a median of 65 years and ranged from about 50 to 85 years. Lymph node tumors were analyzed for patients with unknown primaries who presented with nodal disease, or when insufficient primary tissue was available. This TCR was sampled from a middle-aged man with Merkel cell carcinoma. Source material: lymph node tissue.

This receptor carries the CDR3 CAWSGVGEGNQPQHF. The bases read TGTGCCTGGAGTGGGGTAGGAGAGGGCAATCAGCCCCAGCATTTT. Recombination linked TRBV30 to TRBJ1-5, with the D gene not confidently named. The CDR3 covers 15 residues, taking in both the cysteine and the phenylalanine. Only CDR3 DNA remains: 45 bases, in frame from the first base. Between the V and J ends, shortened by 1 base and 2 bases respectively, the junction contains 12 bases. CDR1 and CDR2 were assigned from the germline V gene (reference sequence) as GTSNPN and SVGIG.